The present T cell receptor (beta chain) was sequenced within a study of blood T cell repertoires in COVID-19. With 3 bases removed from V and 0 bases from J, the gap between germline ends came to 11 bases. CDR1 and CDR2 from the germline V gene are KGHSH and LQKENI. The CDR3 sequence is 15 residues long. Method: immunoSEQ multiplex PCR; TCRdb's copy keeps in-frame clones and lacks some. The repertoire holds roughly 320,000 clones, with about 82% as singletons. This clone was seen just once. The receptor was isolated from a human donor in a cohort sampled during active COVID-19. This chain connects TRBV18 to TRBJ1-1; D is perhaps TRBD1 (5 bases). The sample consisted of peripheral blood. CDR3 DNA: TGTGCCAGCTCACCCCAGGAGGGGATGAACACTGAAGCTTTCTTT. It codes for CASSPQEGMNTEAFF.